What follows are 20 T cell receptor beta chains derived from one specimen sequenced in a study of blood T cell repertoires in COVID-19. Libraries were prepared by immunoSEQ multiplex PCR; TCRdb keeps only in-frame clonotypes and omits some of them. The table lists some 46,000 clones, 80% to 90% of them singletons. Source material: peripheral blood. These receptors were collected from a human donor in a cohort sampled during active COVID-19.

The gene calls are TRBV28 and TRBJ2-5; D might be TRBD1 (6 bases). Trimming pared 7 bases from V and 6 bases from J, leaving 12 bases between. Looked up from germline, CDR1 is MDHEN and CDR2 is SYDVKM. This CDR3 spans 12 amino acids. The CDR3 loop reads CASIGTPQTQYF. CDR3 sequence (DNA): TGTGCCAGCATCGGGACACCTCAGACCCAGTACTTC.

This sequence joins TRBV28 and TRBJ1-2; 12 bases are a match to TRBD1. Looked up from germline, CDR1 is MDHEN and CDR2 is SYDVKM. J lost 8 bases, V lost 8 bases, and 15 bases had no gene match. CDR3 length: 16 amino acids. The CDR3 nucleotides are TGTGCCAGCTTAACGCCCGGGACAGGGGGCGCGGGCGGCTACACCTTC. Its translation is CASLTPGTGGAGGYTF.

J is TRBJ2-5 and V is TRBV28; perhaps TRBD1 as D (7 bases). This CDR3 spans 15 amino acids. Germline V gene lookup returns CDR1 MDHEN and CDR2 SYDVKM. The V end was cut by 5 bases, the J end by 2 bases, with 15 bases between. The CDR3 sequence is CASSGGTEEQETQYF. DNA of the CDR3: TGTGCCAGCAGTGGAGGGACAGAGGAACAAGAGACCCAGTACTTC.

This clone appeared a few times. The chain uses TRBV4-1 and TRBJ2-7, with 10 bases that match TRBD2. The CDR3 has 18 amino acids. Trimming at V came to 1 base and at J to 2 bases, leaving 11 bases not matched to a gene. The germline CDR1 and CDR2 sequences are MGHRA and YSYEKL. The CDR3 nucleotides read TGCGCCAGCAGCCAAGCCGCTAGCGGGAGCCACACGACCTACGAGCAGTACTTC. It codes for CASSQAASGSHTTYEQYF.

The rearrangement joins TRBV18 to TRBJ2-2; 9 bases fit TRBD2. V shed 8 bases, J shed 9 bases, and the junction held 10 bases outside the gene matches. The CDR3 totals 14 residues. Germline V gene data show CDR1 as KGHSH and CDR2 as LQKENI. As DNA, the CDR3 is TGTGCCAGCCGGGCTGCTAGCGGGAACTGGGAGCTGTTTTTT. Its protein product is CASRAASGNWELFF.

CDR3 protein: CASSQVKAGQVTDTQYF. The CDR3 region has the DNA TGTGCCAGCAGCCAAGTGAAGGCGGGACAGGTCACAGATACGCAGTATTTT. The J gene is TRBJ2-3, the V gene TRBV3-1 (or the pseudogene TRBV3-2); 8 nucleotides line up with TRBD1. Germline lookup yields CDR1 LGHDT and CDR2 YNNKEL (reference sequence). V gave up 1 base and J gave up 2 bases; unmatched junction bases: 8. The CDR3 consists of 17 residues.

The chain links TRBV5-4 to TRBJ2-3; 8 bases agree with TRBD2. V lost 4 bases to trimming and J lost 4 bases; unmatched junction nucleotides: 8. The CDR3 contains 15 residues. CDR1 is SGHNT and CDR2 is YYREEE in the germline V gene (reference sequence). The CDR3 reads CASSLSGTLSDTQYF. The CDR3 coding sequence is TGTGCCAGCAGCCTTAGCGGGACCTTATCAGATACGCAGTATTTT.

The chain carries TRBV18 and TRBJ2-7; 11 bases map to TRBD2. The ends lost 5 bases at V and 3 bases at J; junction bases unmatched: 3. Germline V CDR1 and CDR2: KGHSH, LQKENI. This CDR3 has 14 residues. The chain's CDR3 is CASSAGLADYEQYF. The CDR3 bases are TGTGCCAGCTCAGCGGGACTAGCGGACTACGAGCAGTACTTC.

The J gene is TRBJ1-5, the V gene TRBV19, with D unclear. V was cut by 7 bases and J by 5 bases, with 18 bases left in between. The CDR3 totals 15 residues. Per germline, CDR1 LNHDA and CDR2 SQIVND (reference sequence). Here the CDR3 DNA reads TGTGCCAGTAAAGGCTCGAGGGCTAGGTATCAGCCCCAGCATTTT. It is translated as CASKGSRARYQPQHF.

The chain joins TRBV28 to TRBJ1-2, with 12 bases matching TRBD1. Germline V gene data show CDR1 as MDHEN and CDR2 as SYDVKM. The CDR3 has 16 amino acids. The ends lost 5 bases at V and 6 bases at J; junction bases unmatched: 10. The CDR3 reads CASSRKPWDRGHGYTF. CDR3 DNA sequence: TGTGCCAGCAGTCGGAAGCCCTGGGACAGGGGGCATGGCTACACCTTC.

V and J are TRBV4-3 and TRBJ2-5; D possibly corresponds to TRBD2 (5 bases). V was trimmed by 0 bases and J by 5 bases, leaving 16 bases between them. Germline V gene sequence: CDR1 LGHNA, CDR2 YSLEER. The CDR3 contains 16 residues. CDR3 sequence: CASSQDLRGVEETQYF. In nucleotides, the CDR3 is TGCGCCAGCAGCCAAGATCTTCGGGGTGTAGAGGAGACCCAGTACTTC.

The chain couples TRBV7-2 to TRBJ2-1, with 9 bases lining up with TRBD1. This CDR3 has 15 residues. CDR1 is SGHTA, CDR2 FQGNSA, per germline. With V trimmed by 5 bases and J by 2 bases, 4 bases remained unmatched. In DNA form, the CDR3 reads TGTGCCAGCAGCCTCCGGGACAGGGCCTACAATGAGCAGTTCTTC. Amino acids: CASSLRDRAYNEQFF.

This clone was seen a single time. The V call is TRBV5-1, the J call TRBJ2-1; D possibly corresponds to TRBD2 (6 bases). Germline V gene data show CDR1 as SGHRS and CDR2 as YFSETQ. Trimming stripped 2 bases from V and 2 bases from J, with 20 bases between. This CDR3 is 18 amino acids long. This chain's CDR3 is CASSFSTPSGGPYNEQFF. CDR3 DNA sequence: TGCGCCAGCAGCTTCTCGACCCCCAGTGGAGGGCCCTACAATGAGCAGTTCTTC.

V gene TRBV6-2 or TRBV6-3 combines with J gene TRBJ2-2; TRBD1 matches 8 bases. Germline CDR1 reads MNHEY; CDR2 reads SVGEGT. With V trimmed by 2 bases and J by 5 bases, 13 bases remained unmatched. The CDR3 extends over 18 amino acids. This CDR3 reads CASSYSLRVTGVTGELFF. CDR3 nucleotides: TGTGCCAGCAGTTACAGTCTCCGCGTGACAGGGGTGACCGGGGAGCTGTTTTTT.

The chain uses TRBV7-9 and TRBJ1-2; a weak D match, TRBD1 (6 bases). Trimming removed 1 base at V and 7 bases at J, with 13 bases between. CDR1 and CDR2 (germline): SEHNR, FQNEAQ (reference sequence). This CDR3 spans 14 amino acids. The DNA of the CDR3 is TGTGCCAGCAGCTTAGGGACAGAGGGAAGTGGCTACACCTTC. It specifies CASSLGTEGSGYTF. Variable domain in full (rest from reference TRBV7-9 and TRBJ1-2): DTGVSQNPRHKITKRGQNVTFRCDPISEHNRLYWYRQTLGQGPEFLTYFQNEAQLEKSRLLSDRFSAERPKGSFSTLEIQRTEQGDSAMYLCASSLGTEGSGYTFGSGTRLTVV.

The chain combines TRBV27 with TRBJ2-2; a possible D gene is TRBD1 (6 bases). CDR1 is MNHEY and CDR2 is SMNVEV in the germline V gene (reference sequence). The CDR3 covers 15 residues. V was shortened by 8 bases and J by 4 bases, with 17 bases between the two germline ends. The CDR3 DNA follows: TGTGCCAGCGTATCTCGGACAGTCGGCACCGGGGAGCTGTTTTTT. Translating gives CASVSRTVGTGELFF.

The chain is built from TRBV7-9 and TRBJ2-3; 8 nucleotides line up with TRBD2. CDR1 is SEHNR and CDR2 is FQNEAQ in the germline V gene (reference sequence). CDR3 length: 17 residues. J lost 5 bases, V lost 7 bases, and 17 bases had no gene match. CDR3 region: CASTPILLLAGKDTQYF. The DNA of the CDR3 is TGTGCCAGCACCCCAATTCTTCTCCTAGCGGGCAAAGATACGCAGTATTTT.

The genes are TRBV30 and TRBJ2-1; no clear D. CDR1 GTSNPN and CDR2 SVGIG come from the germline V gene (reference sequence). V was shortened by 2 bases and J by 12 bases, with 11 bases between the two germline ends. This CDR3 comprises 11 residues. In DNA, the CDR3 is TGTGCCTGGAGTCCTGGCTCATCGCAGTTCTTC. Residues: CAWSPGSSQFF.

The chain couples TRBV3-1 (or the pseudogene TRBV3-2) to TRBJ2-2, with TRBD2 as a possible D gene (6 bases). The CDR3 has 13 residues. V shed 4 bases and J shed 7 bases, with 10 bases lying between them. CDR1 is LGHDT, CDR2 YNNKEL, per germline (reference sequence). The CDR3 sequence is CASSRKGGGELFF. The CDR3 DNA sequence: TGTGCCAGCAGCCGAAAGGGAGGCGGGGAGCTGTTTTTT.

The chain is built from TRBV11-2 and TRBJ1-2; TRBD1 matches at 7 bases. The CDR3 has 14 amino acids. Trimming cost V 5 bases and J 7 bases; bases outside gene matches: 10. Per germline, CDR1 SGHAT and CDR2 FQNNGV. This CDR3 is CASSQRQGQGGYTF. As DNA, the CDR3 is TGTGCCAGCAGCCAGCGACAGGGTCAGGGTGGCTACACCTTC.